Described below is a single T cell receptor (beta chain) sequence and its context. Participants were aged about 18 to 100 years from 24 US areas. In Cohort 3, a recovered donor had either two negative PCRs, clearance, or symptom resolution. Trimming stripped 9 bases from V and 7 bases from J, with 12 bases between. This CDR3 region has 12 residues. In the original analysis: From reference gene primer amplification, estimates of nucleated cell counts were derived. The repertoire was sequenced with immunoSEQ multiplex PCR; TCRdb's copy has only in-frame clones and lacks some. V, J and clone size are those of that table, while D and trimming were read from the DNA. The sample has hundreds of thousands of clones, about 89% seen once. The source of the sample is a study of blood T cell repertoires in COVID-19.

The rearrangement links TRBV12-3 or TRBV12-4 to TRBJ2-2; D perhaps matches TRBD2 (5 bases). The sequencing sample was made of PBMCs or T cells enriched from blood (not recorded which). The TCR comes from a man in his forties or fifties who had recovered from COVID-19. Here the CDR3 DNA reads TGTGCCAGTAAAAAGGAGGTCGGGGAGCTGTTTTTT. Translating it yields CASKKEVGELFF.